These 19 T cell receptor beta chains came from one sample sequenced in a study of cytomegalovirus exposure and HLA in healthy donors. Clones were sequenced by immunoSEQ multiplex PCR, and TCRdb holds only the in-frame ones, with some missing. The sample includes a few hundred thousand clones, roughly 83% of them seen just once. Source material: PBMCs. These receptors originate from a young woman in good health and CMV-seropositive.

V gene TRBV4-2 combines with J gene TRBJ2-1; D unresolved. The CDR3 is 16 residues long. Deletions cut 0 bases from V and 6 bases from J, with 15 bases between. Germline assignment: CDR1 LGHNA and CDR2 YNFKEQ. CDR3 protein: CASSQDFITRSNEQFF. CDR3 DNA sequence: TGTGCCAGCAGCCAAGATTTCATTACACGAAGCAATGAGCAGTTCTTC.

This chain uses TRBV7-2 with TRBJ2-7; TRBD1 matches at 8 bases. J was trimmed by 6 bases and V by 5 bases; bases with no gene match: 12. CDR1 and CDR2 from the germline V gene are SGHTA and FQGNSA. CDR3 size: 15 residues. CDR3 nucleotides: TGTGCCAGCAGCCTAGACAGGGGTAATTGGCGCGAGCAGTACTTC. This sequence encodes CASSLDRGNWREQYF.

This clone was seen only a few times. The rearrangement links TRBV2 to TRBJ1-5; 9 bases line up with TRBD1. The CDR3 loop spans 13 amino acids. The germline V gene encodes CDR1 SNHLY and CDR2 FYNNEI. V lost 6 bases, J lost 7 bases, and 4 bases stayed unmatched. The CDR3 DNA is TGTGCCAGCAGCCTGGACAGGGGACAGCCCCAGCATTTT. It codes for CASSLDRGQPQHF.

There are a few counts of this clone. V and J are TRBV27 and TRBJ1-2, with D perhaps TRBD1 (6 bases). V lost 8 bases and J 3 bases, leaving 7 bases between the germline ends. CDR3 length equals 11 residues. Germline-derived CDR1 and CDR2 are MNHEY and SMNVEV (reference sequence). This CDR3 is CASSGDYGYTF. CDR3 coding DNA: TGTGCCAGCTCAGGGGACTATGGCTACACCTTC.

The DNA for the CDR3 is TGCGCCAGCAGCTCCACTTCGGGGGGCCTGGGAGCTTTCTTT. It is translated as CASSSTSGGLGAFF. This chain joins TRBV5-1 and TRBJ1-1; TRBD1 is a possible D gene (6 bases). The V end was cut by 3 bases, the J end by 10 bases, with 19 bases between. CDR1 is SGHRS, CDR2 YFSETQ, per germline. The CDR3 contains 14 residues.

The chain has TRBV7-2 and TRBJ2-7; unclear D gene. V lost 4 bases, J lost 3 bases, and 7 bases lay in between. The germline CDR1 and CDR2 sequences are SGHTA and FQGNSA. CDR3 size: 12 residues. CDR3 in amino acids: CASSSLGYEQYF. CDR3 DNA sequence: TGTGCCAGCAGCTCACTTGGCTACGAGCAGTACTTC.

This sequence joins TRBV30 and TRBJ2-7; D might be TRBD1 (6 bases). The germline CDR1 and CDR2 sequences are GTSNPN and SVGIG (reference sequence). The CDR3 contains 13 residues. With 2 bases removed from V and 0 bases from J, the gap between germline ends came to 8 bases. CDR3 residues: CAWSRTVSYEQYF. In nucleotides, the CDR3 is TGTGCCTGGAGTCGGACAGTCTCCTACGAGCAGTACTTC.

This clone was recorded only once. The gene calls are TRBV6-1 and TRBJ2-7; no firm D call. Germline V CDR1 and CDR2: MNHNS, SASEGT. CDR3 length equals 10 residues. V shed 7 bases and J shed 3 bases, with 4 bases lying between them. DNA for the CDR3: TGTGCCAGCAACAGCTACGAGCAGTACTTC. It codes for CASNSYEQYF.

This chain uses TRBV13 with TRBJ1-2; D is possibly TRBD1 (5 bases). The CDR3 length is 13 residues. CDR1 is PRHDT and CDR2 is FYEKMQ in the germline V gene (reference sequence). The ends were cut back, 2 bases at V and 8 bases at J, with 12 bases in the middle. CDR3 region: CASSLRAGSGYTF. The CDR3, as DNA: TGTGCCAGCAGCTTAAGGGCAGGGAGCGGCTACACCTTC.

This clone was counted only a few times. The chain links TRBV7-2 to TRBJ2-1; TRBD2 aligns across 9 bases. The germline gives CDR1 SGHTA, CDR2 FQGNSA. This CDR3 has 15 amino acids. V gave up 4 bases and J gave up 6 bases; unmatched junction bases: 7. CDR3 DNA: TGTGCCAGCAGCTCCTTAGCGGGAGTAGGCAATGAGCAGTTCTTC. Residues: CASSSLAGVGNEQFF.

In DNA, the CDR3 is TGCAGTGCGATCACTCGATCCGAGCAGTTCTTC. Its protein is CSAITRSEQFF. The V call is TRBV20-1, the J call TRBJ2-1, with D unresolved. The CDR3 covers 11 residues. The V gene's germline CDR1 is DFQATT and CDR2 SNEGSKA (reference sequence). Trimming shortened V by 6 bases and J by 10 bases, and 13 bases separated the two germline ends.

The CDR3 loop is CASSSTRLLYNEQFF. The CDR3 nucleotides are TGTGCCAGCAGCTCTACTAGGCTCCTCTACAATGAGCAGTTCTTC. The chain employs TRBV7-2 and TRBJ2-1; the D gene is possibly TRBD2 (5 bases). This CDR3 spans 15 amino acids. Germline CDR1 is SGHTA and CDR2 is FQGNSA. The germline V and J ends were trimmed by 4 bases and 3 bases, with 13 bases remaining between them.

The chain carries TRBV5-1 and TRBJ1-1; D is perhaps TRBD1 (6 bases). The CDR3 is 12 amino acids. Trimming stripped 4 bases from V and 10 bases from J, with 14 bases between. In germline, CDR1 is SGHRS, CDR2 YFSETQ. The CDR3 protein is CASSTVGAGAFF. The CDR3 coding sequence is TGCGCCAGCAGCACGGTGGGGGCAGGAGCTTTCTTT.

This chain connects TRBV4-1 to TRBJ2-7; possible D gene TRBD2, 5 bases. This CDR3 contains 12 residues. V lost 3 bases and J lost 5, with 8 bases in between. Germline lookup yields CDR1 MGHRA and CDR2 YSYEKL. CDR3 in amino acids: CASSQSGDEQYF. CDR3 sequence (DNA): TGCGCCAGCAGCCAGTCCGGGGACGAGCAGTACTTC.

This chain links TRBV6-5 with TRBJ1-2; TRBD1 matches at 7 bases. V was clipped by 0 bases and J by 4 bases; unmatched bases: 8. Germline V gives CDR1 MNHEY, CDR2 SVGAGI. CDR3 length equals 16 residues. CDR3 nucleotides: TGTGCCAGCAGTTACTCCGGGACAGCCCTAAGCTATGGCTACACCTTC. Its translation: CASSYSGTALSYGYTF.

This clone was detected a few times. The chain combines TRBV10-1 with TRBJ2-2; D gene ambiguous. This CDR3 has 14 amino acids. Germline CDR1 is WNHNN and CDR2 is SYGVQD (reference sequence). Trimming took 6 bases from V and 1 from J, leaving 9 bases between them. The CDR3 loop is CASRARRNTGELFF. The CDR3 nucleotides read TGCGCCAGCAGAGCCAGGAGGAACACCGGGGAGCTGTTTTTT.

V gene TRBV19 combines with J gene TRBJ1-3, with no clear D. Germline V gives CDR1 LNHDA, CDR2 SQIVND (reference sequence). V lost 6 bases and J 3 bases, leaving 12 bases between the germline ends. The CDR3 is 14 amino acids. CDR3: CASRSSGGGNTIYF. CDR3 nucleotide sequence: TGTGCCAGTAGGTCGTCGGGCGGTGGAAACACCATATATTTT.

In DNA, the CDR3 is TGTGCCATCAGTGAGTCTGGAAGGGGTAGCACTGAAGCTTTCTTT. This sequence encodes CAISESGRGSTEAFF. This chain connects TRBV10-3 to TRBJ1-1; weak D call: TRBD1 (5 bases). The CDR3 is 15 residues long. V dropped 0 bases and J dropped 4 bases, with 12 bases sitting between them. In germline, CDR1 is ENHRY, CDR2 SYGVKD.

Comments on this clone: A junction end diverges from the germline sequence, so it may reflect a read error. V usage is TRBV11-3 and J usage is TRBJ2-3; D not certain. Germline V gene data show CDR1 as SGHNT and CDR2 as YENEEA. The CDR3 sequence is 13 residues long. CDR3 nucleotides: TGTGCCAGCAGCATAGACAGCACAGATACGCAGTATTTT. It is translated as CASSIDSTDTQYF.